This TCR beta chain was documented in a study of breast tumors, draining lymph nodes, adjacent tissues. Whole-study results and caveats: Findings are consistent with lymph node origin and intratumoral expansion of most tumor T cells.

MiXCR, run by TCRdb on the multiplex PCR reads, gives a single entry per CDR3 protein. The sample records approximately 130,000 distinct CDR3 sequences, over 20% being singletons. Breast cancer patients provided tissue from their axillary draining lymph nodes. About this clonotype itself: Its matching antigen is unknown. One end of the junction fails to match germline, which may point to a read error.

Sequencing used axillary lymph node tissue. The clonotype comes from a female donor with breast cancer. Some clones in this sample may be carry-over from other donors' samples.

The CDR3 bases are TGTGCCAGCAGCTCACCGACTAGCGTTAGCACAGATGCGCAGTATTTT. Its protein is CASSSPTSVSTDAQYF. This chain uses TRBV5-4 with TRBJ2-3; 8 bases agree with TRBD2. This CDR3 has 16 amino acids. In germline, CDR1 is SGHNT, CDR2 YYREEE (reference sequence).